A selection of T cell receptor beta chains follows, all from one sample in a study of T cell responses to AZD1222 COVID-19 vaccine. Generated by immunoSEQ multiplex PCR, the TCRdb table keeps only in-frame clones and is missing some. Of about 130,000 clones in the sample, 70% to 90% were seen once. Specimen: peripheral blood, collected on day 0 of AZD1222 vaccination. All receptors derive from an adult in good health. CDR3s include the opening cysteine and the closing phenylalanine or tryptophan. D genes are given only for firm matches. Expanded clones are given a class, and other clones once, few, many or no size at all.

J gene	clone size	V gene	D gene	CDR3 protein	CDR3 DNA
TRBJ2-7	.	TRBV5-1	TRBD1	CASSLGGQVSYEQYF	TGCGCCAGCAGCTTGGGGGGACAGGTCTCCTACGAGCAGTACTTC
TRBJ1-5	once	TRBV6-5	.	CASTEGISSNQPQHF	TGTGCCAGCACCGAGGGGATCTCTAGCAATCAGCCCCAGCATTTT
TRBJ1-1	.	TRBV4-1	.	CASRRSANTEAFF	TGCGCCAGCAGAAGGAGTGCGAACACTGAAGCTTTCTTT
TRBJ1-5	few	TRBV10-3	.	CAISESQGGAQPQHF	TGTGCCATCAGTGAGTCTCAGGGAGGTGCTCAGCCCCAGCATTTT
TRBJ1-2	.	TRBV18	TRBD1	CASSDRDSYGYTF	TGTGCCAGCTCGGACCGGGACAGTTATGGCTACACCTTC
TRBJ2-1	once	TRBV11-3	.	CASSLNGGALYNEQFF	TGTGCCAGCAGTCTTAATGGGGGGGCCTTATACAATGAGCAGTTCTTC
TRBJ2-7	once	TRBV2	TRBD2	CASSQTSGRSYEQYF	TGTGCCAGCAGCCAGACTAGCGGGAGGTCGTACGAGCAGTACTTC
TRBJ2-2	.	TRBV27	TRBD1	CASSNRGSIPGELFF	TGTGCCAGCAGCAACAGGGGTAGTATACCCGGGGAGCTGTTTTTT
TRBJ2-2	.	TRBV5-1	TRBD2	CASSELAGGLTGELFF	TGCGCCAGCAGCGAGTTAGCGGGGGGGCTCACCGGGGAGCTGTTTTTT
TRBJ2-3	once	TRBV30	.	CAWSVQSPDTQYF	TGTGCCTGGAGTGTACAGAGTCCAGATACGCAGTATTTT
TRBJ2-7	.	TRBV19	.	CASSMRSGGLGEQYF	TGTGCCAGTAGTATGAGGAGCGGAGGGTTGGGGGAGCAGTACTTC
TRBJ1-1	.	TRBV28	.	CAVPGHVGTMNTEAFF	TGTGCCGTACCGGGGCATGTTGGCACCATGAACACTGAAGCTTTCTTT
TRBJ1-1	many	TRBV19	.	CASMGGRAEAFF	TGTGCCAGTATGGGGGGCCGGGCTGAAGCTTTCTTT
TRBJ2-1	.	TRBV19	TRBD1	CASSQGGGNEQFF	TGTGCCAGCTCACAGGGGGGAGGCAATGAGCAGTTCTTC
TRBJ2-3	.	TRBV5-4	TRBD2	CASSEGLAGGRRWADTQYF	TGTGCCAGCAGCGAAGGACTAGCGGGAGGTCGACGATGGGCAGATACGCAGTATTTT
TRBJ1-4	.	TRBV6-5	.	CASRPDAATNEKLFF	TGTGCCAGCAGACCCGACGCGGCAACTAATGAAAAACTGTTTTTT
TRBJ1-5	.	TRBV28	TRBD1	CASSITGGGNQPQHF	TGTGCCAGCAGTATTACAGGGGGCGGCAATCAGCCCCAGCATTTT
TRBJ1-1	.	TRBV9	.	CASSARGRMNTEAFF	TGTGCCAGCAGCGCGAGGGGACGGATGAACACTGAAGCTTTCTTT
TRBJ1-1	once	TRBV6-4	.	CASSEKEGNTEAFF	TGTGCCAGCAGTGAGAAGGAGGGGAACACTGAAGCTTTCTTT
TRBJ1-1	.	TRBV11-2	.	CASSTWDGSSGEAFF	TGTGCCAGCAGCACCTGGGACGGCTCTTCTGGGGAAGCTTTCTTT
TRBJ1-5	.	TRBV4-3	.	CASSQARDQPQHF	TGCGCCAGCAGCCAGGCCAGGGATCAGCCCCAGCATTTT
TRBJ1-1	.	TRBV10-3	.	CAISENTEAFF	TGTGCCATCAGTGAGAACACTGAAGCTTTCTTT
TRBJ2-3	.	TRBV5-1	.	CASSLGSGASTDTQYF	TGCGCCAGCAGCTTGGGTAGCGGAGCTAGCACAGATACGCAGTATTTT
TRBJ2-3	.	TRBV19	.	CASSGQTTRGTQYF	TGTGCCAGTAGCGGACAGACCACCCGGGGAACGCAGTATTTT
TRBJ2-7	few	TRBV5-1	TRBD1	CASSWTLTGLSYEQYF	TGCGCCAGCAGCTGGACACTGACAGGGCTTTCCTACGAGCAGTACTTC
TRBJ1-2	few	TRBV7-9	.	CASSLEFDGYTF	TGTGCCAGCAGCTTAGAGTTTGATGGCTACACCTTC
TRBJ2-5	.	TRBV18	.	CASSPGQQETQYF	TGTGCCAGCTCACCAGGTCAGCAAGAGACCCAGTACTTC
TRBJ1-2	.	TRBV7-2	TRBD1	CASSFDGTGGNYGYTF	TGTGCCAGCAGCTTCGACGGGACAGGAGGCAACTATGGCTACACCTTC
TRBJ2-3	.	TRBV11-2	.	CASSLGTDTQYF	TGTGCCAGCAGCTTAGGAACAGATACGCAGTATTTT
TRBJ2-5	.	TRBV4-3	TRBD2	CASSQDLLAGNQETQYF	TGCGCCAGCAGCCAAGATTTACTAGCGGGGAACCAAGAGACCCAGTACTTC
TRBJ1-1	.	TRBV15	.	CATSRKSTSSEAFF	TGTGCCACCAGCAGAAAATCAACAAGCTCTGAAGCTTTCTTT
TRBJ1-1	few	TRBV3-1/TRBV3-2	.	CASSRGRETEAFF	TGTGCCAGCAGCCGAGGACGGGAAACTGAAGCTTTCTTT
TRBJ1-4	.	TRBV5-4	TRBD1	CASSRPDRPEKLFF	TGTGCCAGCAGCCGACCGGACAGGCCTGAAAAACTGTTTTTT
TRBJ1-5	once	TRBV18	.	CASSQGSDQPQHF	TGTGCCAGCTCACAAGGGAGCGATCAGCCCCAGCATTTT
TRBJ2-3	.	TRBV5-1	.	CASRPDSSTDTQYF	TGCGCCAGCAGACCGGACTCCTCCACAGATACGCAGTATTTT
TRBJ1-2	.	TRBV5-1	TRBD1	CASSLDRGSWYGYTF	TGCGCCAGCAGCTTGGACAGGGGGTCGTGGTATGGCTACACCTTC
TRBJ1-2	few	TRBV2	TRBD1	CASSLDRGDGYTF	TGTGCCAGCAGTCTCGACAGGGGAGATGGCTACACCTTC
TRBJ1-1	.	TRBV28	.	CASSHHEAFF	TGTGCCAGCAGCCACCACGAGGCTTTCTTT
TRBJ2-1	.	TRBV25-1	TRBD2	CASSESSGGYNEQFF	TGTGCCAGCAGTGAGTCTAGCGGGGGTTACAATGAGCAGTTCTTC
TRBJ1-1	.	TRBV5-1	.	CASSFLSSALSEAFF	TGCGCCAGCAGCTTTTTATCTTCGGCGCTTTCTGAAGCTTTCTTT
TRBJ1-5	few	TRBV5-3	TRBD1	CARSWTGGFGPQHF	TGTGCCAGAAGCTGGACAGGGGGCTTCGGGCCCCAGCATTTT
TRBJ2-2	few	TRBV24-1	TRBD1	CATSDPGQGATGELFF	TGTGCCACCAGTGATCCGGGACAGGGGGCAACCGGGGAGCTGTTTTTT
TRBJ2-7	.	TRBV29-1	TRBD1	CSVVWAGGYEQYF	TGCAGCGTTGTGTGGGCAGGGGGCTACGAGCAGTACTTC
TRBJ2-5	.	TRBV6-5	TRBD1	CASRTGDQATQYF	TGTGCCAGCAGGACAGGGGATCAAGCGACCCAGTACTTC
TRBJ1-4	.	TRBV21-1	.	CASSPRTGTNEKLFF	TGTGCCAGCAGCCCTAGGACGGGGACTAATGAAAAACTGTTTTTT
TRBJ1-6	.	TRBV7-8	TRBD1	CASRPDREGYNSPLHF	TGTGCCAGCAGACCTGACAGGGAGGGGTATAATTCACCCCTCCACTTT
TRBJ1-5	few	TRBV19	.	CASSTRFNQPQHF	TGTGCCAGTAGTACCCGTTTCAATCAGCCCCAGCATTTT
TRBJ1-4	.	TRBV5-1	TRBD1	CASSGGQGSGEKLFF	TGCGCCAGCAGCGGAGGACAGGGGAGTGGTGAAAAACTGTTTTTT
TRBJ2-1	.	TRBV9	TRBD2	CASSGPTAGGPSYNEQFF	TGTGCCAGCAGCGGGCCTACGGCGGGGGGGCCATCCTACAATGAGCAGTTCTTC
TRBJ2-7	.	TRBV6-4	.	CASSDRPTSYEQYF	TGTGCCAGCAGTGACAGGCCCACTTCCTACGAGCAGTACTTC
TRBJ1-1	.	TRBV27	.	CASIAHGSTEAFF	TGTGCCAGCATCGCGCATGGGAGCACTGAAGCTTTCTTT
TRBJ1-2	.	TRBV19	.	CASSIQENYGYTF	TGTGCCAGTAGTATTCAGGAAAACTATGGCTACACCTTC
TRBJ1-4	once	TRBV5-4	.	CASRRGTNEKLFF	TGTGCCAGCAGGAGGGGGACTAATGAAAAACTGTTTTTT